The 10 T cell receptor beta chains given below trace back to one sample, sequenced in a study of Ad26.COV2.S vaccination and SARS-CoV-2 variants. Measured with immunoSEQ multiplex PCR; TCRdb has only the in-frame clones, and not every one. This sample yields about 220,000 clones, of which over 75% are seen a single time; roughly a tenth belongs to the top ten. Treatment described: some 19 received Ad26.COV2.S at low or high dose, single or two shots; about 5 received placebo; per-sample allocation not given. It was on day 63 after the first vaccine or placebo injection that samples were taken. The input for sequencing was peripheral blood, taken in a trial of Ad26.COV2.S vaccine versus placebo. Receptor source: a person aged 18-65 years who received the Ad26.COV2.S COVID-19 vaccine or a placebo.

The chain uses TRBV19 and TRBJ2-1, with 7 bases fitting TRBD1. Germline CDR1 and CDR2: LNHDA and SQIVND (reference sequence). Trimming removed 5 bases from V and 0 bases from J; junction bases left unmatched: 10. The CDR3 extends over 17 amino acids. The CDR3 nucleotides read TGTGCCAGTAGTCTACGGACAGGTCAGAGCTCCTACAATGAGCAGTTCTTC. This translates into CASSLRTGQSSYNEQFF.

The CDR3 loop reads CASGRGGVEETQYF. The CDR3, as DNA: TGTGCCAGTGGGCGCGGGGGGGTTGAAGAGACCCAGTACTTC. This chain uses TRBV19 with TRBJ2-5; 9 bases line up with TRBD2. CDR1 is LNHDA and CDR2 is SQIVND in the germline V gene (reference sequence). The CDR3 loop spans 14 amino acids. With 8 bases clipped from V and 3 bases from J, the junction kept 7 bases outside the gene matches. Combining the CDR3 with reference TRBV19 and TRBJ2-5 gives the whole variable domain DGGITQSPKYLFRKEGQNVTLSCEQNLNHDAMYWYRQDPGQGLRLIYYSQIVNDFQKGDIAEGYSVSREKKESFPLTVTSAQKNPTAFYLCASGRGGVEETQYFGPGTRLLVL.

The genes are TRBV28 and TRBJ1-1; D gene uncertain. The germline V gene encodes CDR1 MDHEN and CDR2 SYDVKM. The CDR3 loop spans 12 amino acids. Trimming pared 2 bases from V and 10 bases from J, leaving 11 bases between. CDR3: CASSLTAHGAFF. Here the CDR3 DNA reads TGTGCCAGCAGTTTAACGGCCCATGGAGCTTTCTTT. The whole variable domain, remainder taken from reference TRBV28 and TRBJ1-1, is DVKVTQSSRYLVKRTGEKVFLECVQDMDHENMFWYRQDPGLGLRLIYFSYDVKMKEKGDIPEGYSVSREKKERFSLILESASTNQTSMYLCASSLTAHGAFFGQGTRLTVV.

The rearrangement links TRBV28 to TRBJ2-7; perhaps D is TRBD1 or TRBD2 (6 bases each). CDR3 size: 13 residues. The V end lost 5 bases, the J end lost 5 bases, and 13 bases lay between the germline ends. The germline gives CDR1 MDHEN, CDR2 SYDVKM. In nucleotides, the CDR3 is TGTGCCAGCAGTGAAACAGGGAGGCACGAGCAGTACTTC. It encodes CASSETGRHEQYF.

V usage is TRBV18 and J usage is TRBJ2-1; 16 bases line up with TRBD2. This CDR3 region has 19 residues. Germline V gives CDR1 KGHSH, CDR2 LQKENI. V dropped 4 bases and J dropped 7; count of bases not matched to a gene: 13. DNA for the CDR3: TGTGCCAGCTCACGACGTCCCGGGACTAGCGGGAGGGCTGGGAATGAGCAGTTCTTC. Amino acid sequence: CASSRRPGTSGRAGNEQFF.

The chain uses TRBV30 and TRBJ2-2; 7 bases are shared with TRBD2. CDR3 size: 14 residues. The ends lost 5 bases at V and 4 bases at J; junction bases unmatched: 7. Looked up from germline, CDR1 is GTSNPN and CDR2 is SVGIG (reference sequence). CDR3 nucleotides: TGTGCCTGGTCCGGGGGGATGATCACCGGGGAGCTGTTTTTT. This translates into CAWSGGMITGELFF.

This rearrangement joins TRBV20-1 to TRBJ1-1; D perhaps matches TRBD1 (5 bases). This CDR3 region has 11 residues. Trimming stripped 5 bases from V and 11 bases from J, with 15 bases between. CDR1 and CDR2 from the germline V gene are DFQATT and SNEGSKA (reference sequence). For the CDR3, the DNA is TGCAGTGCTGCCTGGGGCGGCCGCGCTTTCTTT. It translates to CSAAWGGRAFF.

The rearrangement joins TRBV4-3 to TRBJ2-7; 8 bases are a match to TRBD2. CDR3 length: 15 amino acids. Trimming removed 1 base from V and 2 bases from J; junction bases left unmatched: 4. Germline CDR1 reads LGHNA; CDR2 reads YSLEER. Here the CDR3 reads CASSQGAGATYEQYF. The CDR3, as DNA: TGCGCCAGCAGCCAAGGAGCGGGAGCAACCTACGAGCAGTACTTC.

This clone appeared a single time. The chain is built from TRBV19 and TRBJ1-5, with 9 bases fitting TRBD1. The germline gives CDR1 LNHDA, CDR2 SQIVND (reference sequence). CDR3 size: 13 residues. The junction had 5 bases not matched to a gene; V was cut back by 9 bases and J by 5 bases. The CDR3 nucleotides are TGTGCCAGCTGTTGGACAGGGGATCAGCCCCAGCATTTT. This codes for CASCWTGDQPQHF.

The CDR3, as DNA: TGCGCCAGCAGTGAGGCGGCAGTGGGTCCCCCTTTCTCCTCTGGAAACACCATATATTTT. Its translation is CASSEAAVGPPFSSGNTIYF. The chain joins TRBV10-1 to TRBJ1-3; D remains ambiguous. The germline gives CDR1 WNHNN, CDR2 SYGVQD (reference sequence). V shed 2 bases and J shed 0 bases, with 23 bases lying between them. This CDR3 has 20 amino acids.